This TCR beta chain stems from a study of blood T cells in healthy people across ages. The CDR3 runs 18 residues. The V gene's germline CDR1 is MGHRA and CDR2 YSYEKL. The ends were cut back, 4 bases at V and 4 bases at J, with 23 bases in the middle. Then a second PCR, running about 6 to 12 cycles, was carried out with a sample-barcoded 5' primer and a J-beta primer mix. TCRdb fed the 5' RACE reads into MiXCR, producing one record per CDR3 protein. Of 600,000 or so distinct CDR3 sequences in the sample, under 30% were seen once. The gene calls are TRBV4-1 and TRBJ1-5, with D maybe TRBD1 (5 bases). The sequencing sample was made of blood. This receptor was identified in a woman older than 75 in good health. CDR3: CASSPNMVLGGTNQPQHF. The CDR3 bases are TGCGCCAGCAGCCCTAACATGGTACTGGGGGGAACGAATCAGCCCCAGCATTTT.